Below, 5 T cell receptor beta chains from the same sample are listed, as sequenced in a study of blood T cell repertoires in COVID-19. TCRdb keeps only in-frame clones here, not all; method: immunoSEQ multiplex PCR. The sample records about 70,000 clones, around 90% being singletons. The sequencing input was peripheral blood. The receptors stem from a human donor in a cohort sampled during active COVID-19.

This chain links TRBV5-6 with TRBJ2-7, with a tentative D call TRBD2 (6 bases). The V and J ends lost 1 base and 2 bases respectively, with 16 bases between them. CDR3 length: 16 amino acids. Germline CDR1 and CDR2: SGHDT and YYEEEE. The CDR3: CASSLTGSRDTYEQYF. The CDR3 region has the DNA TGTGCCAGCAGCTTGACGGGGTCGCGGGATACCTACGAGCAGTACTTC.

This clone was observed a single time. Here the CDR3 reads CASSQDPLREQYF. Written as DNA, the CDR3 is TGCGCCAGCAGCCAAGATCCCTTGCGGGAGCAGTACTTC. The V call is TRBV4-1, the J call TRBJ2-7; D is ambiguous. Per the germline V gene, CDR1 is MGHRA and CDR2 is YSYEKL. V was trimmed by 0 bases and J by 7 bases, leaving 10 bases between them. This CDR3 spans 13 amino acids.

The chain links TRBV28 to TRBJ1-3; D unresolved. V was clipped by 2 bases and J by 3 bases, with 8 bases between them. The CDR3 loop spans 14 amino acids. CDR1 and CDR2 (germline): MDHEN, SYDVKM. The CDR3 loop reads CASSLTPSGNTIYF. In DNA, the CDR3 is TGTGCCAGCAGTTTAACCCCCAGTGGAAACACCATATATTTT.

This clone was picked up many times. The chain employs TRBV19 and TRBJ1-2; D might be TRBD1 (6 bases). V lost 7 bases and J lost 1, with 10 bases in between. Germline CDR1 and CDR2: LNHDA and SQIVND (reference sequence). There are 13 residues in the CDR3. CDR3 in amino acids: CASTPGDNYGYTF. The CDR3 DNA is TGTGCCAGTACCCCAGGGGATAACTATGGCTACACCTTC.

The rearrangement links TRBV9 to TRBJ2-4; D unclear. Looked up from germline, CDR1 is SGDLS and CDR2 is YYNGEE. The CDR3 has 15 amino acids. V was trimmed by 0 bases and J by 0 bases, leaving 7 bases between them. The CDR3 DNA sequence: TGTGCCAGCAGCGTAGACTCATCAGCCAAAAACATTCAGTACTTC. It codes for CASSVDSSAKNIQYF.